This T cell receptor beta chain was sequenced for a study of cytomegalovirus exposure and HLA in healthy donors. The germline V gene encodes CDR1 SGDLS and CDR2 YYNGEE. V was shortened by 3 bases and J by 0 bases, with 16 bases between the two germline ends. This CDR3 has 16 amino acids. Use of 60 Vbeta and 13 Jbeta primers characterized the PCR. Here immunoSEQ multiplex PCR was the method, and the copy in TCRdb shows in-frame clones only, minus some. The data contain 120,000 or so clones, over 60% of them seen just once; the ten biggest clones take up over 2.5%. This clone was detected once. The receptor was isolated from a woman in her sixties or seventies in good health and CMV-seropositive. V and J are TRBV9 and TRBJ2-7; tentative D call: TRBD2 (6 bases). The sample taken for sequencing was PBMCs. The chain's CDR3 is CASSARPGESSYEQYF. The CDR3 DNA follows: TGTGCCAGCAGCGCCCGTCCGGGAGAAAGCTCCTACGAGCAGTACTTC.